This entry lists 29 T cell receptor beta chains sequenced from one sample in a study of blood T cell repertoires in COVID-19. Generated by immunoSEQ multiplex PCR, the TCRdb table keeps only in-frame clones and is missing some. The sample includes over 150,000 clones, approximately 84% of them seen just once. The sequenced sample was peripheral blood. These receptors came from a woman at least 80 years old with COVID-19, enrolled during active disease.

This rearrangement joins TRBV4-2 to TRBJ2-4; D gene ambiguous. This CDR3 contains 12 residues. Per germline, CDR1 LGHNA and CDR2 YNFKEQ. V was trimmed by 3 bases and J by 5 bases, leaving 5 bases between them. The DNA of the CDR3 is TGTGCCAGCAGCCACGAGGAAAACATTCAGTACTTC. This gives the protein CASSHEENIQYF.

This clone was counted only a few times. The gene calls are TRBV6-2 or TRBV6-3 and TRBJ2-7; 7 bases map to TRBD1. CDR1 MNHEY and CDR2 SVGEGT come from the germline V gene. This CDR3 is 14 amino acids long. V dropped 5 bases and J dropped 1; count of bases not matched to a gene: 5. CDR3 loop: CASSSYRGSYEQYF. DNA for the CDR3: TGTGCCAGCAGTAGCTACAGGGGTTCCTACGAGCAGTACTTC.

This sequence joins TRBV6-1 and TRBJ2-1, with D hard to call. Germline V gene sequence: CDR1 MNHNS, CDR2 SASEGT. The V end lost 3 bases, the J end lost 9 bases, and 12 bases lay between the germline ends. The CDR3 contains 13 residues. CDR3 amino acids: CASSDAVFSEQFF. The CDR3, as DNA: TGTGCCAGCAGTGATGCGGTTTTTAGTGAGCAGTTCTTC.

The V call is TRBV18, the J call TRBJ1-2; D remains ambiguous. The CDR3 spans 14 residues. The V end lost 3 bases, the J end lost 2 bases, and 10 bases lay between the germline ends. The V gene's germline CDR1 is KGHSH and CDR2 LQKENI. CDR3 in amino acids: CASSPPGSNYGYTF. The CDR3 bases are TGTGCCAGCTCACCCCCTGGGAGCAACTATGGCTACACCTTC.

The J gene is TRBJ2-7, the V gene TRBV10-3; TRBD2 might be the D (5 bases). This CDR3 has 16 amino acids. Trimming shortened V by 4 bases and J by 6 bases, and 22 bases separated the two germline ends. Germline values: CDR1 ENHRY, CDR2 SYGVKD. As DNA, the CDR3 is TGTGCCATCAGTGTAGGAGGTTTGGGTTCAATCGTCGAGCAGTACTTC. It is translated as CAISVGGLGSIVEQYF.

The V and J genes are TRBV30 and TRBJ1-5, with D possibly being TRBD1 (5 bases). The V and J ends lost 1 base and 1 base respectively, with 17 bases between them. The CDR3 has 17 residues. The germline V gene has CDR1 GTSNPN and CDR2 SVGIG (reference sequence). The CDR3 spells CAWSGWDREGSNQPQHF. The CDR3 nucleotides read TGTGCCTGGAGTGGATGGGATCGGGAGGGGAGCAATCAGCCCCAGCATTTT.

The chain combines TRBV6-5 with TRBJ1-1; D may be TRBD1 (6 bases). CDR1 and CDR2 (germline): MNHEY, SVGAGI. Trimming left V 5 bases short and J 1 base short, with 14 bases between. This CDR3 has 15 residues. DNA of the CDR3: TGTGCCAGCAGTACAACCGGGACAAAGAACACTGAAGCTTTCTTT. Translation: CASSTTGTKNTEAFF.

This chain connects TRBV7-2 to TRBJ1-4; 8 bases are shared with TRBD1. This CDR3 contains 15 residues. Germline CDR1 reads SGHTA; CDR2 reads FQGNSA. Trimming at V came to 1 base and at J to 2 bases, leaving 0 bases not matched to a gene. The CDR3 region has the DNA TGTGCCAGCAGCTTAGGGACAGGGACTAATGAAAAACTGTTTTTT. Its protein is CASSLGTGTNEKLFF.

The genes are TRBV12-3 or TRBV12-4 and TRBJ1-2; tentative D call: TRBD1 (6 bases). The CDR3 is 13 amino acids. The V end lost 6 bases, the J end lost 4 bases, and 12 bases lay between the germline ends. The CDR3 nucleotides read TGTGCCAGCAGCCCGACAGGATTCTATGGCTACACCTTC. This codes for CASSPTGFYGYTF.

The genes are TRBV7-9 and TRBJ2-7, with D tentatively TRBD2 (6 bases). CDR1 is SEHNR and CDR2 is FQNEAQ in the germline V gene (reference sequence). V dropped 4 bases and J dropped 2 bases, with 18 bases sitting between them. CDR3 length: 16 amino acids. The CDR3 DNA follows: TGTGCCAGCAGCTCCACCGGGCTAGCGTCGACCTACGAGCAGTACTTC. The encoded protein is CASSSTGLASTYEQYF.

V and J are TRBV7-9 and TRBJ2-7; TRBD1 agrees at 7 bases. V lost 6 bases and J lost 0; bases outside the gene matches: 8. The length of the CDR3 is 15 residues. Per the germline V gene, CDR1 is SEHNR and CDR2 is FQNEAQ (reference sequence). The CDR3 spells CASRPTGRNSYEQYF. The CDR3, as DNA: TGTGCCAGCAGGCCGACAGGGCGGAACTCCTACGAGCAGTACTTC.

The rearrangement links TRBV19 to TRBJ2-6; tentatively, D is TRBD2 (5 bases). This CDR3 spans 18 amino acids. The germline V and J ends were trimmed by 9 bases and 2 bases, with 23 bases remaining between them. CDR1 is LNHDA, CDR2 SQIVND, per germline (reference sequence). The CDR3 DNA follows: TGTGCCAGGCGGGTCGAGGGCAGGATCAATCCTGGGGCCAACGTCCTGACTTTC. This gives the protein CARRVEGRINPGANVLTF.

The chain joins TRBV5-1 to TRBJ1-1; D is uncertain. The V end lost 4 bases, the J end lost 9 bases, and 10 bases lay between the germline ends. This CDR3 region has 11 residues. Germline CDR1 is SGHRS and CDR2 is YFSETQ. The CDR3 sequence: CASSNPGKAFF. The CDR3 nucleotides read TGCGCCAGCAGCAACCCAGGTAAAGCTTTCTTT.

The CDR3 nucleotides read TGTGCCAGCAGCTTAGTATCCGGGAACACTGAAGCTTTCTTT. It translates to CASSLVSGNTEAFF. The V gene is TRBV7-2, the J gene TRBJ1-1; D uncertain. In germline, CDR1 is SGHTA, CDR2 FQGNSA. Trimming removed 1 base from V and 1 base from J, with 7 bases in between. This CDR3 has 14 residues. The variable domain in full, with the rest retrieved from reference TRBV7-2 and TRBJ1-1, is GAGVSQSPSNKVTEKGKDVELRCDPISGHTALYWYRQSLGQGLEFLIYFQGNSAPDKSGLPSDRFSAERTGGSVSTLTIQRTQQEDSAVYLCASSLVSGNTEAFFGQGTRLTVV.

The CDR3 loop is CASSPGQGLNQPQHF. In nucleotides, the CDR3 is TGTGCCAGCAGCCCCGGACAGGGGCTCAATCAGCCCCAGCATTTT. V and J are TRBV27 and TRBJ1-5; TRBD1 matches at 9 bases. The junction had 6 bases not matched to a gene; V was cut back by 6 bases and J by 3 bases. CDR3 length equals 15 residues. Germline CDR1 is MNHEY and CDR2 is SMNVEV (reference sequence).

V usage is TRBV9 and J usage is TRBJ1-4; D is unclear. Germline lookup yields CDR1 SGDLS and CDR2 YYNGEE. V lost 1 base, J lost 5 bases, and 9 bases lay in between. The CDR3 loop spans 14 amino acids. The DNA for the CDR3 is TGTGCCAGCAGCGTACGTCCTACCAATGAAAAACTGTTTTTT. Protein: CASSVRPTNEKLFF.

The sample holds a few counts of this clone. The genes are TRBV9 and TRBJ1-1; D is unclear. V shed 0 bases and J shed 6 bases, with 9 bases lying between them. There are 13 residues in the CDR3. Germline V gives CDR1 SGDLS, CDR2 YYNGEE. CDR3 nucleotides: TGTGCCAGCAGCGTAGGGATCGGAGCTGAAGCTTTCTTT. This codes for CASSVGIGAEAFF.

The chain joins TRBV30 to TRBJ1-1; perhaps TRBD1 as D (6 bases). Germline-derived CDR1 and CDR2 are GTSNPN and SVGIG (reference sequence). The CDR3 loop spans 11 amino acids. V dropped 2 bases and J dropped 13 bases, with 14 bases sitting between them. The CDR3 region has the DNA TGTGCCTGGAGTAAAGGCCGAGGGGGTTTCTTT. Protein: CAWSKGRGGFF. The full variable domain, its missing parts supplied by reference TRBV30 and TRBJ1-1, is SQTIHQWPATLVQPVGSPLSLECTVEGTSNPNLYWYRQAAGRGLQLLFYSVGIGQISSEVPQNLSASRPQDRQFILSSKKLLLSDSGFYLCAWSKGRGGFFGQGTRLTVV.

In regard to this clone: The same CDR3 also results from other DNA sequences found in this sample. The V call is TRBV9, the J call TRBJ1-1, with 9 bases lining up with TRBD1. There are 14 residues in the CDR3. V shed 2 bases, J shed 1 base, and the junction held 0 bases outside the gene matches. Germline-derived CDR1 and CDR2 are SGDLS and YYNGEE. In DNA, the CDR3 is TGTGCCAGCAGCGTGGGACAGGGGAACACTGAAGCTTTCTTT. It is translated as CASSVGQGNTEAFF. The full variable domain, with the rest looked up from reference TRBV9 and TRBJ1-1, is DSGVTQTPKHLITATGQRVTLRCSPRSGDLSVYWYQQSLDQGLQFLIQYYNGEERAKGNILERFSAQQFPDLHSELNLSSLELGDSALYFCASSVGQGNTEAFFGQGTRLTVV.

The chain links TRBV2 to TRBJ2-2, with 7 bases aligning to TRBD2. Germline trimming cut 8 bases from V and 7 bases from J; bases unmatched to any gene: 7. CDR1 SNHLY and CDR2 FYNNEI come from the germline V gene. The CDR3 runs to 13 residues. In DNA, the CDR3 is TGTGCCAGCTATGAGGGGACTAACGGGGAGCTGTTTTTT. This codes for CASYEGTNGELFF.

V usage is TRBV9 and J usage is TRBJ1-6; D is ambiguous. V lost 3 bases and J 0 bases, leaving 7 bases between the germline ends. Germline values: CDR1 SGDLS, CDR2 YYNGEE. The CDR3 spans 15 residues. For the CDR3, the DNA is TGTGCCAGCAGCGCTTCGAGCTCCTATAATTCACCCCTCCACTTT. The encoded protein is CASSASSSYNSPLHF.

The J gene is TRBJ1-2, the V gene TRBV12-3 or TRBV12-4; 7 bases agree with TRBD1. J gave up 8 bases and V 7 bases, and 10 bases lay outside the gene matches. The CDR3 totals 13 residues. The chain's CDR3 is CASTIQGVRGYTF. Here the CDR3 DNA reads TGTGCCAGCACCATCCAGGGGGTCAGAGGCTACACCTTC.

The V and J genes are TRBV11-2 and TRBJ2-7, with TRBD1 identical over 8 bases. The V segment lost 1 base and the J segment 4 bases; nucleotides outside the gene matches: 6. Looked up from germline, CDR1 is SGHAT and CDR2 is FQNNGV. This CDR3 has 15 residues. The CDR3 sequence: CASSLGRGRWYEQYF. The CDR3 DNA follows: TGTGCCAGCAGCTTAGGCAGGGGGCGCTGGTACGAGCAGTACTTC.

This rearrangement joins TRBV7-8 to TRBJ2-7; 10 bases are a match to TRBD2. Germline lookup yields CDR1 SGHVS and CDR2 FQNEAQ. This CDR3 region has 16 residues. The junction had 11 bases not matched to a gene; V was cut back by 0 bases and J by 9 bases. CDR3 residues: CASSLATSGIPSRQYF. The CDR3 nucleotides read TGTGCCAGCAGCTTAGCTACTAGCGGGATACCATCGAGGCAGTACTTC.

The chain has TRBV15 and TRBJ2-5; D is possibly TRBD1 (6 bases). V was shortened by 3 bases and J by 5 bases, with 16 bases between the two germline ends. Germline V gene sequence: CDR1 LNHNV, CDR2 YYDKDF (reference sequence). This CDR3 spans 15 amino acids. As DNA, the CDR3 is TGTGCCACCAGCAGGGCACTGGGGGCGTGGGAGACCCAGTACTTC. Translation gives CATSRALGAWETQYF.

The chain recombines TRBV6-5 with TRBJ1-5; perhaps TRBD1 as D (5 bases). Trimming removed 6 bases at V and 5 bases at J, with 11 bases between. Germline V gene sequence: CDR1 MNHEY, CDR2 SVGAGI. CDR3 length: 13 residues. In DNA, the CDR3 is TGTGCCAGCAGAGAGGACACCTATCAGCCCCAGCATTTT. This codes for CASREDTYQPQHF.

The chain couples TRBV2 to TRBJ2-7, with unresolved D. Germline CDR1 reads SNHLY; CDR2 reads FYNNEI. CDR3 length equals 13 residues. V lost 4 bases and J 6 bases, leaving 13 bases between the germline ends. CDR3 sequence reads: CASSARYNAEQYF. The CDR3 nucleotides read TGTGCCAGCAGTGCCCGCTATAACGCCGAGCAGTACTTC.

The rearrangement links TRBV23-1 to TRBJ1-1; TRBD1 matches at 7 bases. TRBV23-1 is sorted into the ORF group, with uncertain function. With 11 bases clipped from V and 5 bases from J, the junction kept 2 bases outside the gene matches. The CDR3 contains 10 residues. The CDR3 spells CAEQGTEAFF. The CDR3 nucleotides are TGCGCCGAACAGGGGACTGAAGCTTTCTTT.

The J gene is TRBJ2-7, the V gene TRBV4-2; 9 positions match TRBD2. CDR3 length equals 16 residues. CDR1 is LGHNA and CDR2 is YNFKEQ in the germline V gene. J lost 6 bases, V lost 0 bases, and 9 bases had no gene match. CDR3 residues: CASSQDELAGIREQYF. CDR3 sequence (DNA): TGTGCCAGCAGCCAAGATGAGCTAGCGGGGATTCGCGAGCAGTACTTC.